A selection of T cell receptor beta chains follows, all from one sample in a study of cytomegalovirus exposure and HLA in healthy donors. Using immunoSEQ multiplex PCR, the repertoire was profiled, and TCRdb retains in-frame clones only, with some absent. The specimen's table records 190,000 or so clones. The specimen was PBMCs. Receptor source: a boy between 10 and 17 years old in good health and CMV-seronegative. CDR3s include the opening cysteine and the closing phenylalanine or tryptophan. A D gene is named only where the DNA matches it firmly.

V gene	D gene	J gene	CDR3 DNA	CDR3 protein
TRBV29-1	.	TRBJ2-5	TGCAGCGTTGGTGGTGGAAGGGGGGAGACCCAGTACTTC	CSVGGGRGETQYF
TRBV2	TRBD1	TRBJ1-2	TGTGCCAGCAGGGGGGACAGGGGGCGAGGGAATGGCTACACCTTC	CASRGDRGRGNGYTF
TRBV29-1	.	TRBJ1-1	TGCAGCGTTGAAGTCGGGGGGGGGACAGCTTTCTTT	CSVEVGGGTAFF
TRBV5-1	.	TRBJ1-4	TGCGCCAGCAGCTTGGGACCGTCAGGTGGGAGTGAAAAACTGTTTTTT	CASSLGPSGGSEKLFF
TRBV30	.	TRBJ1-2	TGTGCCTGGAGTACGCTCGGAGCGGGGAGGGATGGCTACACCTTC	CAWSTLGAGRDGYTF
TRBV9	.	TRBJ2-6	TGTGCCAGCAGCGTAGCTCGACAGGAGGATTTCTCTGGGGCCAACGTCCTGACTTTC	CASSVARQEDFSGANVLTF
TRBV7-2	.	TRBJ1-6	TGTGCCAGCAGCCCGGGGGGGCGGTCCGGGTCACCCCTCCACTTT	CASSPGGRSGSPLHF
TRBV28	.	TRBJ1-5	TGTGCCAGCAGGACAACAGGCGGTAATCAGCCCCAGCATTTT	CASRTTGGNQPQHF
TRBV30	TRBD1	TRBJ1-2	TGTGCCTGGAGTGTACGGGGACAGGCGAATGGCTACACCTTC	CAWSVRGQANGYTF
TRBV14	TRBD1	TRBJ2-7	TGTGCCAGCAGCCAACGAGTCGTTTGGACAGGGATAGACGAGCAGTACTTC	CASSQRVVWTGIDEQYF
TRBV4-3	TRBD2	TRBJ2-3	TGCGCCAGCAGCCCGAGGACTAGCAGCACAGATACGCAGTATTTT	CASSPRTSSTDTQYF
TRBV2	.	TRBJ2-7	TGTGCCAGCATGGGGGCGGTGGGGGACGAGCAGTACTTC	CASMGAVGDEQYF
TRBV14	.	TRBJ1-2	TGTGCCAGCGCCTCGGCAGGCTATGGCTACACCTTC	CASASAGYGYTF
TRBV25-1	.	TRBJ1-1	TGTGCCAGCAGTGGGTTCGAGGTAGGGGTCACTGAAGCTTTCTTT	CASSGFEVGVTEAFF
TRBV13	.	TRBJ1-3	TGTGCCAGCAGCTCCCCCGGGGGAAAAGGAAACACCATATATTTT	CASSSPGGKGNTIYF
TRBV4-1	TRBD1	TRBJ2-7	TGCGCCAGCAGCCAAGGGGCAGGGGGCACCTACGAGCAGTACTTC	CASSQGAGGTYEQYF
TRBV6-5	.	TRBJ1-3	TGTGCCAGCAGTTCTCCCTCTCAGGCCCGGAACACCATATATTTT	CASSSPSQARNTIYF
TRBV11-1	TRBD2	TRBJ2-7	TGTGCCAGCAGCTTAGGCGGGGGAGTGCAGGAGCAGTACTTC	CASSLGGGVQEQYF
TRBV7-6	TRBD2	TRBJ2-5	TGTGCCAGCAGCTTCCCCCGCGGGGGGCAAGAGACCCAGTACTTC	CASSFPRGGQETQYF
TRBV25-1	TRBD2	TRBJ2-1	TGTGCCAGCAGCATACCCGGACTAGCGGGGGTCAATGAGCAGTTCTTC	CASSIPGLAGVNEQFF
TRBV20-1	.	TRBJ1-1	TGCAGTGCTAGTACCAGAGAAGCTTTCTTT	CSASTREAFF
TRBV5-1	.	TRBJ1-4	TGCGCCAGCAGCTTGGGAGGGTCTATGGAAAAACTGTTTTTT	CASSLGGSMEKLFF
TRBV5-1	TRBD2	TRBJ2-1	TGCGCCAGCAGCCCTAGGACTAGCGGGGGCCACAATGAGCAGTTCTTC	CASSPRTSGGHNEQFF
TRBV27	TRBD1	TRBJ2-7	TGTGCCAGCAGTTTTTCCCGGACAGGGTTCTACGAGCAGTACTTC	CASSFSRTGFYEQYF
TRBV5-5	TRBD2	TRBJ2-1	TGTGCCAGCAGCCCGGGACTAGCGGGGGAACTCCCATACAATGAGCAGTTCTTC	CASSPGLAGELPYNEQFF
TRBV5-6	TRBD1	TRBJ1-6	TGTGCCAGTGCACAGGGGATAAATTCACCCCTCCACTTT	CASAQGINSPLHF
TRBV18	.	TRBJ1-2	TGTGCCAGCTCACCCCTGACGAAGTACGACAGAGACTATGGCTACACCTTC	CASSPLTKYDRDYGYTF
TRBV5-1	.	TRBJ2-1	TGCGCCAGCAGCTTGTATTACGGGGTCGATGAGCAGTTCTTC	CASSLYYGVDEQFF
TRBV27	TRBD1	TRBJ2-7	TGTGCCAGCAGCCCCTCCCGGGACAGTTCCTACGAGCAGTACTTC	CASSPSRDSSYEQYF
TRBV30	TRBD2	TRBJ2-3	TGTGCCGGTAGCGGGGGGGCCTCTAGCACAGATACGCAGTATTTT	CAGSGGASSTDTQYF
TRBV7-9	.	TRBJ1-1	TGTGCCAGCAGCTTGGGACTCGCTGAAGCTTTCTTT	CASSLGLAEAFF
TRBV7-9	.	TRBJ2-7	TGTGCCAGCAGCTTAGTCAGGGGCCTTTCCTACGAGCAGTACTTC	CASSLVRGLSYEQYF
TRBV6-4	TRBD1	TRBJ2-3	TGTGCCAGCAGCAGGGACAGAGCAACAGATACGCAGTATTTT	CASSRDRATDTQYF
TRBV11-2	.	TRBJ2-5	TGTGCCAGCAGCTTAGTGAGGAGGCAGTCGTCGTGGAGGGAGACCCAGTACTTC	CASSLVRRQSSWRETQYF